Detailed here is one T cell receptor beta chain. Which antigen it targets is not known. The input lacks base qualities; no much larger clone sits a single base away. The data belong to a study of cytomegalovirus exposure and HLA in healthy donors (dated by TCRdb to between 2016 and 2019). Regarding the complete study: In an earlier analysis of approximately 640 of the donors, around 290 Gb of sequence data and approximately 100 million unique TCR beta sequences from roughly 190 million T cells were reported. An early release that covered about 600 HLA-typed donors contained about 300 gigabases of sequencing data and about 93 million unique TCR sequences. Among the approximately 400 genotyped donors, around 81% belonged to the genetic ancestry cluster associated with self-reported Caucasian donors. The study aimed to test whether cataloging public T cell receptors could reveal signatures of past pathogen exposure. The study used immunosequencing to profile the T cell repertoires of some 600 subjects and linked those repertoires to cytomegalovirus serostatus. Besides the first cohort of more than 650 subjects, a separate validation cohort made up of about 120 different subjects was used. The study combined high-throughput TCR immunosequencing, statistical association of individual TCRs with disease status, and machine learning to predict cytomegalovirus infection status. In a later analysis, previously published TCR beta repertoires from 600 to 850 donors were re-analyzed and high-resolution HLA genotyping was added so that TCR occurrence patterns could be studied. Rather than using new phenotypic data, the later analysis identified candidate immune exposures from TCR beta sequences and from how often those sequences occurred across donors. To decide whether each TCR beta V gene segment behaved as functional or pseudogenic, an earlier analysis of fewer than 750 of the donors relied on high-throughput TCR beta sequencing. Donor age, sex, ethnicity and CMV serostatus were compiled together with the repertoire data. A later genetic analysis took genome-wide SNP genotypes for about 55% of the 666 donors and used that subset as a discovery cohort. Every discovery cohort repertoire had been produced on one sequencing platform. Class I and class II HLA loci were covered by the typing at four-digit resolution. The number of donors typed differed by locus, with roughly 620-640 for A, B, C, DRB1 and DQB1, roughly 520 for DQA1, approximately 580 for DPA1, and about 450 for DPB1. Roughly 5 DR-DQ haplotypes were handled as single units for association and clustering because linkage in the cohort was strong. Among about 400 genotyped donors of the cohort, an average of around 250,000 unique TCR beta nucleotide sequences was sequenced per donor, of which roughly 17% were non-productive.

What the study reported, not specific to this receptor: Linkage disequilibrium might explain the correlated functional status among segregating V segments, but an unknown experimental factor could not be excluded. The study gave a list of 150 to 200 TCR beta chains associated with cytomegalovirus. At a false discovery rate of 0.05, a later analysis linked 15,000 to 20,000 TCR beta sequences to specific HLA alleles. A later analysis reported that several top co-occurrence clusters appeared linked to parvovirus B19, influenza, CMV and Epstein-Barr virus. Because counts were too low, 15 to 20 rarely observed V segments, including chromosome 9 orphons, were excluded from the earlier analysis of 587 of the donors. In a later genetic analysis, a missense DCLRE1C variant was associated with V-gene and J-gene trimming of TCR beta chains, and the association was replicated in an independent cohort. In both the original and validation cohorts, the classifier was reported to diagnose cytomegalovirus status with high specificity and sensitivity. A cluster of highly shared sequence variants was judged likely to represent a technical artifact of the sequencing pipeline. It was suggested by the authors that the approach could potentially be generalized to other disease states and immunological phenotypes. HLA typing was unavailable for some donors at each locus, so association tests used only the typed subset. Only TCR beta chains were sequenced in this cohort, and the absence of alpha or paired-chain data limited detectable features. Most TCR sequences were seen in very few donors, while some public TCRs were found in many individuals. A further reported finding was that TCR beta sequences accurately predicted the HLA-A and HLA-B alleles for most subjects in the first cohort. When HLA alleles, especially DR and DQ, strongly co-occurred, attributing TCR associations to individual alleles was difficult. Because the 87-base-pair reads could not distinguish some IMGT-functional V segments, including TRBV6-2 and TRBV6-3, those segments were excluded. A later analysis found that most CMV-associated TCR beta chains appeared HLA-restricted, with HLA associations seemingly driven largely by CMV exposure. In a later analysis, HLA-associated TCR beta chains were found to be more clonally expanded and to have lower generation probabilities than equally common non-associated chains. In a later analysis, TCR association rates were found to vary across HLA loci, with the most associated TCRs seen for DRB1 alleles and the fewest for HLA-C alleles. Broadly in line with IMGT annotations, most TCR beta V segments showed up in productive rearrangements about 90% or about 30% of the time in an earlier analysis of roughly 590 of the donors. According to a later genetic analysis, donors in an Asian-associated ancestry cluster had fewer N-insertions in productive TCRs than the approximately 690-donor mean. The presence/absence analyses assumed that sequencing depth was roughly uniform across donors, and that assumption may not be true. For the cohort, immune exposure information was limited to CMV serostatus. In vitro tests confirmed that a few of the cytomegalovirus-associated TCR beta chains recognize cytomegalovirus antigens.

The germline V gene gives CDR1 as SGHVS and CDR2 as FNYEAQ. V and J lose 1 base and 3 bases, and a span of 15 bases separates them. From cysteine to phenylalanine, the CDR3 is 16 amino acids long. Only CDR3 DNA remains: 48 bases, in frame from the first base. The cohort consisted of some 670 healthy bone marrow donors. All cohort members were sampled while nominally healthy, although unrecorded immune exposures were likely present. The donor was CMV seropositive and belonged to the group of 250 to 350 seropositive cohort members. Each donor provided a peripheral blood sample, and peripheral blood mononuclear cells were used for TCR beta sequencing. Genomic DNA was extracted from the blood cell samples with the Qiagen DNeasy Blood Extraction Kit. Libraries were prepared through the immunoSEQ multiplex PCR assay. For the multiplex PCR, a mixture combining 60 forward primers for TCR Vbeta segments and 13 reverse primers for TCR Jbeta segments was used. Amplification of the CDR3 region of rearranged TCR beta genes was performed with a multiplex PCR assay on genomic DNA. The amplified TCR beta libraries were sequenced on the Illumina HiSeq System as 87-base-pair reads. For the original study's pipeline: A later analysis tallied 75 million to 95 million unique TCR beta chains across the 666 repertoires, and roughly 11 million of those chains were shared by two or more donors. A nearest-neighbor algorithm error-corrected the raw reads and collapsed the reads into unique sequences, merging closely related sequences to remove PCR and sequencing errors. V, D and J gene segments were assigned by aligning CDR3 sequences to IMGT reference sequences. Each retained sequence needed at least a six-nucleotide match to both a V gene segment and a J gene segment. Rearrangements were classified as productive when the CDR3 lacked stop codons and remained in frame with V and J, and all other rearrangements were classified as non-productive. Following IMGT convention, CDR3 was defined as the stretch from the second conserved V-encoded cysteine to the conserved J-encoded phenylalanine. The earlier analysis of 587 of the donors excluded any sequence lacking an unambiguous match to a single V gene segment. An earlier analysis of 550 to 650 of the donors classified V segments as functional when productive rearrangements were above 56.7% and as segregating when the standard deviation between donors was above 5%. A statistical classification framework was built for diagnosing cytomegalovirus status from the catalog of TCR beta chain sequences. A later analysis assigned V and J genes by comparing TCR nucleotide sequences with IMGT/GENE-DB human TR gene sequences. In a later analysis, CDR3 sequences and most-parsimonious VDJ recombination scenarios were assigned using the TCRdist pipeline. In a later analysis, every TCR beta chain was defined by the combination of its CDR3 amino acid sequence and its V-gene family, and reads without a unique V-gene family were dropped. In a later analysis, 450 to 600 highly shared, low-generation-probability nucleotide sequences were removed to address suspected cross-contamination and a sequencing artifact. For each public chain, a later analysis derived a clonal expansion index from normalized ranks of inferred template counts within each repertoire. In a later analysis, generation probabilities were computed using a VDJ recombination model fitted to out-of-frame rearrangements, and the results were checked against IGoR. A later analysis scored TCR-TCR, TCR-HLA and TCR-CMV co-occurrence with hypergeometric tests, applying a repertoire-size bias correction to TCR pairs. To estimate false discovery rates, a later analysis permuted the HLA or CMV assignments 20 times. In a later analysis, co-occurring TCRs were grouped using DBSCAN, and TCRdist sequence similarity was added for clustering within HLA-allele-positive subsets. Repertoires with fewer than 30,000 or more than 120,000 public chains, plus five repertoires with anomalous nucleotide sharing, were excluded from co-occurrence clustering. As stored in TCRdb, this immuneACCESS dataset retains in-frame rearrangements with V and J assigned. A fraction of the clones does not appear; measured against another copy, unresolved V genes explain less than half of the discrepancy, and the remainder lacks a known reason. Clone size and the V and J calls come from that table; the DNA yielded D and trimming. This sample gives roughly 150,000 clones in total; nearly 70% of them show up just once. The top ten hold about 10% of the sample.

Recombination joined TRBV7-6 with TRBJ2-5, with the D segment identity uncertain. The sequence was obtained from a young man in good health and CMV-seropositive. Input material: PBMCs. The DNA sequence is TGTGCCAGCAGCTTAGTAGTTCTTGGGCATAAAGAGACCCAGTACTTC. It encodes CASSLVVLGHKETQYF.